This is a list of T cell receptor beta chains from one sample in a study of T cells in Graves' hyperthyroidism and ophthalmopathy. One entry per CDR3 protein results from TCRdb running MiXCR on the multiplex PCR reads. The sample lists about 640,000 distinct CDR3 sequences; roughly 14% were seen once. Sequencing used blood. Source of these receptors: a woman aged 45-59 years with Graves' ophthalmopathy. The CDR3 runs from the conserved cysteine through the conserved F or W. A D gene is named only where the DNA matches it firmly. Clone size is not always given. Where it is, it says once, few, many or a class for expanded clones.

>TRBV2|TRBD2|few|TRBJ2-3|16
TGTGCCAGCAAGTTCCAGGGAGGGGATAGCACAGGTACGCAGTATTTT
CASKFQGGDSTGTQYF
>TRBV6-1|TRBD2|many|TRBJ2-5|18
TGTGCCAGCGCTACCGGGACTAGCGGGAGAGTTGGCGTACAGACCCAGTACTTC
CASATGTSGRVGVQTQYF
>TRBV7-9|NA|NA|TRBJ1-6|15
TGTGCCAGCAGCTTAGCGCGGGGCACCGGTTCACCCCTCCACTTT
CASSLARGTGSPLHF
>TRBV7-3|TRBD2|many|TRBJ2-7|15
TGTGCCAGCAGCCAAACTAGCGGAGGGACCTACGAGCAGTACTTC
CASSQTSGGTYEQYF
>TRBV6-2/TRBV6-3|NA|NA|TRBJ1-5|16
TGTGCCAGCAGTTACTCGTCGTCGGGGGCACGGCAGCCCCAGCATTTT
CASSYSSSGARQPQHF
>TRBV5-4|NA|few|TRBJ1-1|17
TGTGCCAGCACCCCCGGCTCTGGGATCCCCCGGTGGACTGAAGCTTTCTTT
CASTPGSGIPRWTEAFF
>TRBV11-3|NA|few|TRBJ2-3|20
TGTGCCAGCAGCGGCGCCGGGCTTCATTTTCCAGGGAGTAGAACAGATACGCAGTATTTT
CASSGAGLHFPGSRTDTQYF
>TRBV9|NA|NA|TRBJ2-1|13
TGTGCCAGCAGCGTAGTGGACTACAATGAGCAGTTCTTC
CASSVVDYNEQFF
>TRBV28|TRBD1|many|TRBJ1-6|23
TGTGCCAGCAGTTTCTCCAGGACAGGGGAGGATAATGTCGTCAGCTCCTATAATTCACCCCTCCACTTT
CASSFSRTGEDNVVSSYNSPLHF
>TRBV30|NA|many|TRBJ2-3|14
TGTGCCTGGAATGCGGGATCGGGCACAGATACGCAGTATTTT
CAWNAGSGTDTQYF
>TRBV28|TRBD1|many|TRBJ1-4|15
TGTGCCAGCAGCTTACGGACAGGAACTAATGAAAAACTGTTTTTT
CASSLRTGTNEKLFF
>TRBV29-1|NA|few|TRBJ2-4|17
TGCAGCGTTGAATTGTTTTACCGAGGGATAGCCAAAAACATTCAGTACTTC
CSVELFYRGIAKNIQYF
>TRBV6-1|NA|NA|TRBJ1-4|13
TGTGCCAGCCGGAGCCAAAGGAATGAAAAACTGTTTTTT
CASRSQRNEKLFF
>TRBV5-1|NA|NA|TRBJ2-2|14
TGCGCCAGCAGCTCGACAGAGAACACCGGGGAGCTGTTTTTT
CASSSTENTGELFF
>TRBV24-1|NA|NA|TRBJ2-1|14
TGTGCCACCAGTGATTTCGGGCTAAACGATGAGCAGTTCTTC
CATSDFGLNDEQFF
>TRBV7-9|NA|few|TRBJ2-2|15
TGTGCCAGCAGCTTAGTTCGGGATACGACCGGGGAGCTGTTTTTT
CASSLVRDTTGELFF
>TRBV6-2/TRBV6-3|NA|NA|TRBJ1-2|12
TGTGCCAGCAGCCCGAGCCACTATGGCTACACCTTC
CASSPSHYGYTF